This passage covers 24 T cell receptor beta chains from one sample sequenced in a study of T cells in Graves' hyperthyroidism and ophthalmopathy. There were TCR beta CDR3 regions amplified from RNA transcripts. First-round RT-PCR targeting the TCR CDR3 was performed with the HTBI primer set. TCRdb re-called the multiplex PCR reads through MiXCR, storing one row per CDR3 protein. Here the sample spans about 52,000 distinct CDR3 sequences, around half being singletons. The sequencing input was blood. These receptors originate from a woman aged 45-65 years with Graves' ophthalmopathy.

The sample holds many counts of this clonotype. The chain employs TRBV20-1 and TRBJ1-6, with 7 bases lining up with TRBD1. Germline CDR1 reads DFQATT; CDR2 reads SNEGSKA (reference sequence). Germline trimming cut 5 bases from V and 8 bases from J; bases unmatched to any gene: 9. This CDR3 is 14 amino acids long. The CDR3 loop reads CSAQTGDLDSPLHF. In nucleotides, the CDR3 is TGCAGTGCTCAAACAGGGGACTTAGATTCACCCCTCCACTTT.

This clonotype was detected many times. The chain couples TRBV20-1 to TRBJ2-1; 9 nucleotides agree with TRBD1. The length of the CDR3 is 11 residues. V was clipped by 7 bases and J by 10 bases; unmatched bases: 5. Germline V lookup: CDR1 DFQATT, CDR2 SNEGSKA (reference sequence). The CDR3 protein is CSVPGQGEQFF. The CDR3 coding sequence is TGCAGTGTTCCGGGACAGGGAGAGCAGTTCTTC.

The V call is TRBV20-1, the J call TRBJ1-2; D unclear. The CDR3 has 12 residues. The V gene's germline CDR1 is DFQATT and CDR2 SNEGSKA (reference sequence). The CDR3 protein is CCGLWRNWGYTF. The CDR3 nucleotides read TGCTGCGGGTTGTGGAGAAACTGGGGCTACACCTTC.

This clonotype appeared a few times. Relative to the germline gene, one junction end is altered; a read error may explain this. The gene calls are TRBV7-3 and TRBJ1-5; TRBD1 matches 10 bases. The CDR3 covers 17 residues. Germline V gives CDR1 SGHTA, CDR2 FQGTGA. CDR3 protein: CAGSQADPTGGRQPQHF. CDR3 DNA sequence: TGCGCCGGCAGCCAAGCCGACCCGACAGGGGGCAGGCAGCCCCAGCATTTT.

Many counts were recorded for this clonotype. The V gene is TRBV29-1, the J gene TRBJ1-5; the D gene is possibly TRBD1 (5 bases). Germline V gives CDR1 SQVTM, CDR2 ANQGSEA. The V and J ends lost 4 bases and 4 bases respectively, with 14 bases between them. There are 14 residues in the CDR3. The CDR3 sequence is CSVGLTDPNQPQHF. The CDR3 DNA follows: TGCAGCGTTGGGTTGACAGACCCGAATCAGCCCCAGCATTTT.

This chain connects TRBV15 to TRBJ1-2; no definite D call. The CDR3 spans 15 residues. CDR1 and CDR2 from the germline V gene are LNHNV and YYDKDF (reference sequence). Trimming left V 0 bases short and J 2 bases short, with 10 bases between. The CDR3, as DNA: TGTGCCACCAGCAGAGAAGGCAGCCCGAACTATGGCTACACCTTC. It specifies CATSREGSPNYGYTF.

Concerning this clonotype: This may arise from a read error, as a much more abundant clone is one base away. The chain joins TRBV6-5 to TRBJ1-5; D remains ambiguous. CDR3 length equals 13 residues. Germline V gene lookup returns CDR1 MNHEY and CDR2 SVGAGI. The germline V and J ends were trimmed by 4 bases and 7 bases, with 11 bases remaining between them. The CDR3, as DNA: TGTGCCAGCAGTTCAGAGGTTCGGCAGCCCCAGCATTTT. Protein product: CASSSEVRQPQHF.

The V gene is TRBV20-1, the J gene TRBJ2-5; D is unclear. V was shortened by 2 bases and J by 0 bases, with 7 bases between the two germline ends. CDR3 length: 13 residues. Germline CDR1 and CDR2: DFQATT and SNEGSKA (reference sequence). CDR3 DNA sequence: TGCAGTGCTAGATCAACATACCAAGAGACCCAGTACTTC. It translates to CSARSTYQETQYF.

This chain links TRBV15 with TRBJ2-3, with 11 nucleotides matching TRBD1. The germline V gene encodes CDR1 LNHNV and CDR2 YYDKDF (reference sequence). CDR3 length equals 19 residues. After removal of 6 bases from V and 3 bases from J, the junction contained 17 bases not matched to a gene. The CDR3 DNA sequence: TGTGCCACCAGGTGGGCCCATGAGGGACAGGGGGAGCGGACAGATACGCAGTATTTT. Translated: CATRWAHEGQGERTDTQYF.

To note about this clonotype: An end of the junction does not agree with germline; a read error may underlie this. The gene calls are TRBV25-1 and TRBJ2-5; tentative D call: TRBD2 (5 bases). The CDR3 length is 13 residues. Germline-derived CDR1 and CDR2 are MGHDK and SYGVNS. The CDR3 is CASCELGRETQYF. The CDR3 bases are TGTGCCAGCTGTGAACTGGGGAGAGAGACCCAGTACTTC.

Concerning this clonotype: Just one base apart from a much larger clone, this may be a read error. The V and J genes are TRBV6-1 and TRBJ2-5; D may be TRBD1 (5 bases). There are 13 residues in the CDR3. Germline loops: CDR1 MNHNS, CDR2 SASEGT. Here the CDR3 reads CASSDRVQETQDF. The DNA of the CDR3 is TGTGCCAGCAGTGACAGGGTTCAAGAGACCCAGGACTTC.

In the case of this clonotype: Because the CDR3 is missing its conserved closing phenylalanine or tryptophan, this is likely a read error. CDR3 nucleotide sequence: TGTGCCAGCAGCGGGACAGGGGGCCTTGAAAGACTGTTTTCT. Encoded protein: CASSGTGGLERLFS. The chain joins TRBV9 to TRBJ1-4, with 11 nucleotides matching TRBD1. Per germline, CDR1 SGDLS and CDR2 YYNGEE. There are 14 residues in the CDR3.

This clonotype has ten or more counts. The chain uses TRBV7-3 and TRBJ2-3; D could derive from TRBD1 or TRBD2 (5 bases each). Trimming stripped 0 bases from V and 4 bases from J, with 8 bases between. Germline assignment: CDR1 SGHTA and CDR2 FQGTGA. This CDR3 contains 14 residues. The CDR3 reads CASSLTGTPDTQYF. The CDR3 DNA sequence: TGTGCCAGCAGCTTAACAGGGACGCCAGATACGCAGTATTTT.

There are many counts of this clonotype. The chain is built from TRBV20-1 and TRBJ2-1; D gene ambiguous. Germline lookup yields CDR1 DFQATT and CDR2 SNEGSKA (reference sequence). Trimming took off 0 bases at V and 6 bases at J, with 9 bases between the two ends. This CDR3 spans 13 amino acids. CDR3 protein: CSARDRYGNEQFF. In DNA, the CDR3 is TGCAGTGCTAGAGACCGTTACGGCAATGAGCAGTTCTTC.

This chain connects TRBV4-1 to TRBJ2-5; TRBD2 aligns across 12 bases. The germline V gene has CDR1 MGHRA and CDR2 YSYEKL. The V gene end was trimmed by 3 bases and the J gene end by 5 bases; junction bases not matched to a gene: 10. This CDR3 has 17 residues. CDR3 nucleotides: TGCGCCAGCAGCCAGCAACTAGCGGGAGGAGGCCAGGAGACCCAGTACTTC. Translated: CASSQQLAGGGQETQYF.

This rearrangement joins TRBV10-3 to TRBJ1-2; TRBD1 matches 8 bases. Per germline, CDR1 ENHRY and CDR2 SYGVKD. This CDR3 is 14 amino acids long. The V segment lost 5 bases and the J segment 4 bases; nucleotides outside the gene matches: 6. CDR3 amino acids: CAISPGTGTYGYTF. CDR3 DNA sequence: TGTGCCATCAGTCCCGGGACAGGTACCTATGGCTACACCTTC.

As for this clonotype: Possible read error: a much larger clone is one base away. V gene TRBV5-4 combines with J gene TRBJ2-4, with 9 bases that match TRBD2. Germline V lookup: CDR1 SGHNT, CDR2 YYREEE (reference sequence). The CDR3 sequence is 15 residues long. V dropped 3 bases and J dropped 5; count of bases not matched to a gene: 6. CDR3 nucleotide sequence: TGTGCCAGCAGCTCGGCGACTAGCGGCGAAAACATTCAGTACTTC. It is translated as CASSSATSGENIQYF.

Remarks on this clonotype: This CDR3 is missing its conserved last phenylalanine or tryptophan, likely due to a read error. The DNA is left out, because the CDR3 cannot be placed on it with certainty; the CDR3 is given as TCRdb lists it. J is TRBJ1-4 and V is TRBV9; TRBD1, as called in the table, went unchecked against the DNA. The germline CDR1 and CDR2 sequences are SGDLS and YYNGEE. The CDR3 is 9 amino acids long, termini counted. CDR3 sequence reads: CASSADGTG.

This clonotype was counted at least ten times. The rearrangement links TRBV20-1 to TRBJ2-5; D unresolved. Trimming stripped 0 bases from V and 5 bases from J, with 16 bases between. The CDR3 sequence is 15 residues long. Germline V gene data show CDR1 as DFQATT and CDR2 as SNEGSKA (reference sequence). Here the CDR3 reads CSARDISGGWETQYF. The CDR3 bases are TGCAGTGCTAGAGATATTTCTGGCGGTTGGGAGACCCAGTACTTC.

In this sample, this clonotype turned up many times. The genes are TRBV19 and TRBJ2-5; D is unresolved. Per the germline V gene, CDR1 is LNHDA and CDR2 is SQIVND (reference sequence). V was clipped by 6 bases and J by 2 bases, with 10 bases between them. The CDR3 has 13 residues. The CDR3 region has the DNA TGTGCCAGTAGGGAAGGGAATCAAGAGACCCAGTACTTC. Encoded protein: CASREGNQETQYF.

The V gene is TRBV2, the J gene TRBJ2-7; 7 bases map to TRBD2. Germline CDR1 SNHLY, CDR2 FYNNEI. The CDR3 contains 13 residues. Trimming took 2 bases from V and 9 from J; bases not matched to a gene: 7. CDR3: CASSERRGEGQYF. CDR3 sequence (DNA): TGTGCCAGCAGTGAACGTCGGGGGGAAGGGCAGTACTTC.

This clonotype has ten or more counts. The chain couples TRBV9 to TRBJ2-5; 9 bases match TRBD2. The CDR3 length is 20 residues. J gave up 5 bases and V 0 bases, and 20 bases lay outside the gene matches. The germline V gene encodes CDR1 SGDLS and CDR2 YYNGEE. The chain's CDR3 is CASSVARVAGDLVWWETQYF. Written as DNA, the CDR3 is TGTGCCAGCAGCGTAGCTAGGGTAGCGGGGGACCTGGTATGGTGGGAGACCCAGTACTTC.

The V gene is TRBV20-1, the J gene TRBJ2-7, with 7 bases aligning to TRBD2. J gave up 7 bases and V 3 bases, and 3 bases lay outside the gene matches. The CDR3 has 11 amino acids. The germline V gene has CDR1 DFQATT and CDR2 SNEGSKA (reference sequence). This CDR3 is CSARWGGEQYF. CDR3 bases: TGCAGTGCTAGGTGGGGGGGGGAGCAGTACTTC.

This clonotype appeared once. This may come from a read error, since a much larger clone is one base off. The rearrangement links TRBV7-9 to TRBJ1-6; 11 bases match TRBD1. V was clipped by 6 bases and J by 9 bases; unmatched bases: 7. The CDR3 has 15 amino acids. Germline values: CDR1 SEHNR, CDR2 FQNEAQ (reference sequence). The CDR3 coding sequence is TGTGCCAGCAGAGAAGGGACAGGGGGAGGTTCACCCCTCCACTTT. Protein: CASREGTGGGSPLHF. Supplemented by reference TRBV7-9 and TRBJ1-6, the full variable domain reads DTGVSQNPRHKITKRGQNVTFRCDPISEHNRLYWYRQTLGQGPEFLTYFQNEAQLEKSRLLSDRFSAERPKGSFSTLEIQRTEQGDSAMYLCASREGTGGGSPLHFGNGTRLTVT.